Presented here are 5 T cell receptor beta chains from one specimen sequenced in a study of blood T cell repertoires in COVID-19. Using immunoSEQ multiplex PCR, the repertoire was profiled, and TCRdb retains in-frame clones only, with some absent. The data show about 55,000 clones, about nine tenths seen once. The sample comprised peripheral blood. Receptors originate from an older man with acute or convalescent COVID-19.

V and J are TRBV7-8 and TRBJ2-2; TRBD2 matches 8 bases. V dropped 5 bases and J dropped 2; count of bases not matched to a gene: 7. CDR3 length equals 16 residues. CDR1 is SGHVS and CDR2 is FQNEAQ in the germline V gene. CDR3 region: CASSTVAGLNTGELFF. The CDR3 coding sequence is TGTGCCAGCAGCACCGTAGCGGGACTAAACACCGGGGAGCTGTTTTTT.

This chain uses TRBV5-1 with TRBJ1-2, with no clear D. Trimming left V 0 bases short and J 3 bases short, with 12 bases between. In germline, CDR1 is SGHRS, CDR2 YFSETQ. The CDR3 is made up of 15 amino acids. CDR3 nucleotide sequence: TGCGCCAGCAGCTTGGATTTGGGCCGCTACTATGGCTACACCTTC. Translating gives CASSLDLGRYYGYTF.

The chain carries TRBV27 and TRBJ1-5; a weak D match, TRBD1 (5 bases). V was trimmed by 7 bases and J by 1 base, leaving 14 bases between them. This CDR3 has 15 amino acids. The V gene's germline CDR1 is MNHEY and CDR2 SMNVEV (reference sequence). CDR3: CASTRGGASNQPQHF. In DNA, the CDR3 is TGTGCCAGCACCCGAGGTGGGGCGAGCAATCAGCCCCAGCATTTT.

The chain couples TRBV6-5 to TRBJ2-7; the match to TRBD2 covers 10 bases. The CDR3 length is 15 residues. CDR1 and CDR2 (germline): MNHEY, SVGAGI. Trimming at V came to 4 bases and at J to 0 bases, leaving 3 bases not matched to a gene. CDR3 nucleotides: TGTGCCAGCAGTTCTCCTAGCGGGAGCTCCTACGAGCAGTACTTC. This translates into CASSSPSGSSYEQYF.

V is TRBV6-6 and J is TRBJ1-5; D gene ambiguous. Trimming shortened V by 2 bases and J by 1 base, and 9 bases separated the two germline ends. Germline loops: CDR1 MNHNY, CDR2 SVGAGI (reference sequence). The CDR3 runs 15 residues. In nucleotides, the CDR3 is TGTGCCAGCAGTTACGCGGGTGGGAGCAATCAGCCCCAGCATTTT. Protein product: CASSYAGGSNQPQHF.